This is a list of T cell receptor beta chains from one sample in a study of radiotherapy plus CTLA-4 blockade in lung cancer. TCRdb keeps only in-frame clones here, not all; method: immunoSEQ multiplex PCR. The sample gives tens of thousands of clones, around 77% of which show up once; 11% is in the top ten. Specimen: peripheral blood, collected from a patient treated with radiotherapy plus ipilimumab. Receptor source: a human donor with non-small cell lung cancer who had stable disease on radiotherapy plus ipilimumab. The CDR3 runs from the conserved cysteine through the conserved F or W. D genes are given only for firm matches. Size values are once, few and many counts, or a class for expanded clones, and some rows have none.

j_call v_call clone_size d_call cdr3_aa cdr3_nt
TRBJ1-4 TRBV9 . . CASSVDSPGALNEKLFF TGTGCCAGCAGCGTAGACTCTCCGGGGGCGCTGAATGAAAAACTGTTTTTT
TRBJ2-2 TRBV6-6 . TRBD2 CASSYGIAGNTGELFF TGTGCCAGCAGTTACGGGATAGCGGGAAACACCGGGGAGCTGTTTTTT
TRBJ1-1 TRBV5-1 . . CASNSGGANTEAFF TGCGCCAGCAACTCCGGGGGGGCTAACACTGAAGCTTTCTTT
TRBJ1-6 TRBV5-1 . TRBD1 CASSFLGDSSNSPLHF TGCGCCAGCAGCTTCCTGGGGGACAGCTCTAATTCACCCCTCCACTTT
TRBJ2-3 TRBV10-1 medium-sized . CASSTLGNTQYF TGCGCCAGCAGTACCCTAGGGAATACGCAGTATTTT
TRBJ1-4 TRBV7-2 . TRBD1 CASSPDRGHEKLFF TGTGCCAGCAGCCCGGACAGGGGGCATGAAAAACTGTTTTTT
TRBJ1-4 TRBV6-1 . . CASSEEGGRPTSEKLFF TGTGCCAGCAGTGAAGAGGGGGGCCGGCCCACGTCGGAAAAACTGTTTTTT
TRBJ1-5 TRBV2 . . CASSEDRGKDNQPQHF TGTGCCAGCAGTGAAGATAGAGGGAAGGACAATCAGCCCCAGCATTTT
TRBJ2-3 TRBV7-3 . TRBD2 CASSLLSGGDTQYF TGTGCCAGCAGCCTATTGAGCGGGGGAGATACGCAGTATTTT
TRBJ2-2 TRBV7-7 few TRBD1 CASSPGQGGTGELFF TGTGCCAGCAGCCCGGGACAGGGAGGGACCGGGGAGCTGTTTTTT
TRBJ1-1 TRBV6-1 . . CASSELITEAFF TGTGCCAGCAGTGAATTGATAACTGAAGCTTTCTTT
TRBJ1-4 TRBV28 once TRBD1 CATRGPVGKLFF TGCGCTACAAGGGGGCCGGTGGGGAAACTGTTTTTT
TRBJ1-1 TRBV10-2 . . CASSESTDDEIPEAFF TGCGCCAGCAGTGAGTCGACCGATGACGAGATCCCTGAAGCTTTCTTT
TRBJ2-3 TRBV4-2 . TRBD2 CASSQTSGLGDTQYF TGTGCCAGCAGCCAGACTAGCGGGTTGGGGGATACGCAGTATTTT
TRBJ2-3 TRBV4-1 . TRBD1 CASSQEGQRTDTQYF TGCGCCAGCAGCCAAGAGGGACAGCGCACAGATACGCAGTATTTT
TRBJ2-4 TRBV27 . . CASSSLVAKNIQYF TGTGCCAGCAGTTCCTTGGTAGCCAAAAACATTCAGTACTTC
TRBJ1-4 TRBV29-1 . TRBD1 CSVRDRVYEKLFF TGCAGCGTTAGGGACAGGGTGTACGAAAAACTGTTTTTT
TRBJ1-2 TRBV6-1 . TRBD1 CASSEGDRFDYGYTF TGTGCCAGCAGTGAGGGGGACAGGTTCGACTATGGCTACACCTTC
TRBJ1-2 TRBV30 . . CAWSVGGNGYTF TGTGCCTGGAGTGTAGGTGGAAATGGCTACACCTTC
TRBJ2-3 TRBV20-1 . . CSAIFTDTQYF TGCAGTGCTATCTTCACAGATACGCAGTATTTT
TRBJ2-7 TRBV10-3 . TRBD1 CAISWVTGGLNEQYF TGTGCCATCAGCTGGGTGACAGGGGGCCTCAACGAGCAGTACTTC
TRBJ2-7 TRBV6-6 . TRBD1 CASSDRGYEQYF TGTGCCAGCTCGGACAGGGGTTACGAGCAGTACTTC
TRBJ1-6 TRBV18 . . CASSPPRGAALHF TGTGCCAGCTCACCACCGAGGGGCGCGGCCCTCCACTTT
TRBJ1-6 TRBV18 . TRBD1 CASSRPGTGDSPLHF TGTGCCAGCTCACGTCCCGGGACAGGGGATTCACCCCTCCACTTT
TRBJ2-2 TRBV7-2 . TRBD2 CASKIAGSGELFF TGTGCCAGCAAAATAGCGGGGTCCGGGGAGCTGTTTTTT